This passage covers 8 T cell receptor beta chains from one sample sequenced in a study of memory CD4+ T cells and cytomegalovirus serostatus (dated by TCRdb to about 2019). Library prep was done by the immunoSEQ multiplex PCR assay. Entries here come from immuneACCESS through TCRdb and include only in-frame sequences with V and J called. Some clones fail to appear in such tables; in the studies checked, an unresolved V gene covers under half of the shortfall, and the cause of the remainder is unknown. This sample gives approximately 70,000 clones in total; about 78% of them show up just once. Roughly 4.4% of the sample belongs to the ten largest clones. Single viable CD3+CD4+CD8-CD45RO+ cells were sorted as memory CD4+ T cells on a FACSAria II. The sequenced sample was memory CD4+ T cells from blood. The receptors derive from an adult in good health and CMV-seropositive.

This clone was recorded only once. The chain joins TRBV28 to TRBJ1-3; maybe TRBD1 (5 bases). Germline CDR1 reads MDHEN; CDR2 reads SYDVKM. CDR3 length: 16 amino acids. The V and J ends lost 2 bases and 7 bases respectively, with 18 bases between them. CDR3 protein: CASSLRLTTGGNTIYF. The CDR3 DNA is TGTGCCAGCAGTTTAAGGCTGACAACCGGGGGGAACACCATATATTTT.

This clone has only one observation. V gene TRBV18 combines with J gene TRBJ2-2; D is uncertain. The V and J ends lost 4 bases and 1 base respectively, with 13 bases between them. CDR1 and CDR2 from the germline V gene are KGHSH and LQKENI. The CDR3 runs to 16 residues. CDR3 nucleotides: TGTGCCAGCTCACTAAGGGTTTCCAGGAACACCGGGGAGCTGTTTTTT. Translated, it gives CASSLRVSRNTGELFF.

The genes are TRBV7-8 and TRBJ2-2; 8 nucleotides align to TRBD1. The germline V gene encodes CDR1 SGHVS and CDR2 FQNEAQ. V shed 5 bases and J 4 bases; nucleotides not matched to a gene: 9. The CDR3 loop spans 16 amino acids. DNA for the CDR3: TGTGCCAGCAGCCCTCCCTGGACAGGGAGCACCGGGGAGCTGTTTTTT. Encoded protein: CASSPPWTGSTGELFF.

This chain links TRBV27 with TRBJ2-7; 7 bases are a match to TRBD1. Germline trimming cut 4 bases from V and 0 bases from J; bases unmatched to any gene: 6. The CDR3 has 15 amino acids. In germline, CDR1 is MNHEY, CDR2 SMNVEV (reference sequence). CDR3 in amino acids: CASSSTGSSSYEQYF. The CDR3 nucleotides are TGTGCCAGCAGTTCGACAGGGTCGAGCTCCTACGAGCAGTACTTC.

This clone showed up just a few times. The chain carries TRBV7-9 and TRBJ2-5; D possibly matches TRBD1 or TRBD2 (6 bases each). The CDR3 spans 14 residues. Trimming took 4 bases from V and 5 from J, leaving 14 bases between them. Germline-derived CDR1 and CDR2 are SEHNR and FQNEAQ (reference sequence). This CDR3 reads CASSSGAGYETQYF. The CDR3 bases are TGTGCCAGCAGCTCAGGGGCGGGGTACGAGACCCAGTACTTC.

This chain uses TRBV4-2 with TRBJ2-5; 7 bases map to TRBD1. CDR1 is LGHNA and CDR2 is YNFKEQ in the germline V gene. Germline trimming cut 0 bases from V and 1 base from J; bases unmatched to any gene: 5. The CDR3 runs to 16 residues. The CDR3: CASSQDQGQSQETQYF. The DNA for the CDR3 is TGTGCCAGCAGCCAAGATCAGGGACAGTCCCAAGAGACCCAGTACTTC.

V gene TRBV7-8 combines with J gene TRBJ2-1; possible D gene TRBD1, 6 bases. The germline CDR1 and CDR2 sequences are SGHVS and FQNEAQ. The CDR3 runs to 12 residues. Trimming cost V 2 bases and J 9 bases, with 8 bases left between them. CDR3: CASSLPQGEQFF. The DNA for the CDR3 is TGTGCCAGCAGCTTACCACAGGGTGAGCAGTTCTTC.

V is TRBV19 and J is TRBJ1-1, with 10 bases that match TRBD1. The CDR3 is made up of 15 amino acids. With V trimmed by 6 bases and J by 5 bases, 9 bases remained unmatched. Germline loops: CDR1 LNHDA, CDR2 SQIVND (reference sequence). The CDR3: CASSETGGSRTEAFF. In DNA form, the CDR3 reads TGTGCCAGTAGCGAGACAGGGGGCTCGCGGACTGAAGCTTTCTTT. Full variable domain (missing parts from reference TRBV19 and TRBJ1-1): DGGITQSPKYLFRKEGQNVTLSCEQNLNHDAMYWYRQDPGQGLRLIYYSQIVNDFQKGDIAEGYSVSREKKESFPLTVTSAQKNPTAFYLCASSETGGSRTEAFFGQGTRLTVV.